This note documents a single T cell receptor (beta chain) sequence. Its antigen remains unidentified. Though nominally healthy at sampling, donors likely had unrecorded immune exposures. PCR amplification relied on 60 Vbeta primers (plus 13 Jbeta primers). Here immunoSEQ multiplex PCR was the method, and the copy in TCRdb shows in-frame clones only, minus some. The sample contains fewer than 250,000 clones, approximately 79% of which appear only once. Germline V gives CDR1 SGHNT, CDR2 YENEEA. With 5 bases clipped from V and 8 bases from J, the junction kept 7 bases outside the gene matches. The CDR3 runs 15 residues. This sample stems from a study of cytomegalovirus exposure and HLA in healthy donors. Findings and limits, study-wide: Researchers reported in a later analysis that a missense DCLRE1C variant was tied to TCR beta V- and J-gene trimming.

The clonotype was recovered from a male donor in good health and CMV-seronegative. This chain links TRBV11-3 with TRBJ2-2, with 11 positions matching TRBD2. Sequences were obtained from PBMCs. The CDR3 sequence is CASSPLAGAEGELFF. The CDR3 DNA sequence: TGTGCCAGCAGCCCACTAGCGGGGGCGGAGGGGGAGCTGTTTTTT.